This T cell receptor (beta chain) came from a study of T cell repertoires in cytomegalovirus infection. Study details: From public TCR beta signatures came an indication of both CMV infection and matching HLA type. Study-level results: Ex vivo, HLA-C-restricted CMV-specific TCR beta clonotypes prevailed over the rest of the response.

V lost 2 bases to trimming and J lost 8 bases, with 12 bases between them. This CDR3 spans 13 amino acids. The germline V gene encodes CDR1 DFQATT and CDR2 SNEGSKA (reference sequence). TCRdb passed the reads through MiXCR, listing each CDR3 protein once. The sample records around 300,000 distinct CDR3 sequences, around 9.5% being singletons. Worth noting for this clonotype: Its target is unknown.

Sequenced material: PBMCs. The TCR comes from a human donor in good health (CMV status not recorded). Some clones in this sample may be carry-over from other donors' samples. This chain uses TRBV20-1 with TRBJ1-4; the D is unclear. The CDR3 reads CSARPLNEEKLFF. The CDR3 DNA sequence: TGCAGTGCTAGACCACTTAATGAAGAAAAACTGTTTTTT.